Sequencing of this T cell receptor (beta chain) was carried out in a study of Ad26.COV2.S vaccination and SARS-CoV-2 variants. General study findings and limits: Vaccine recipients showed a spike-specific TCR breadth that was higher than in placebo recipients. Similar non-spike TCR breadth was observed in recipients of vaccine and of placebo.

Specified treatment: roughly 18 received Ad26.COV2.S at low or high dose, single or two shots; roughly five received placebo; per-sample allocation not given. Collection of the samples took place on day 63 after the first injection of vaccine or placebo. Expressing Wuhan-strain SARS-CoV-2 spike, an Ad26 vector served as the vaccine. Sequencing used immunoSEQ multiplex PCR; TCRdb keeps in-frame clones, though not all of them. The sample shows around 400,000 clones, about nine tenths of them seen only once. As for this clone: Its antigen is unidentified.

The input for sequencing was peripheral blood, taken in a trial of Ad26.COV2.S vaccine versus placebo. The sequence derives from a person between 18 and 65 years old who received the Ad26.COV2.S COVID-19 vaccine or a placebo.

The CDR3 region has the DNA TGTGCCAGTGGCCCGAGCGGATCCTACAATGAGCAGTTCTTC. Protein: CASGPSGSYNEQFF. J is TRBJ2-1 and V is TRBV19; TRBD2 is a possible D gene (5 bases). V was trimmed by 8 bases and J by 1 base, leaving 12 bases between them. There are 14 residues in the CDR3. The germline CDR1 and CDR2 sequences are LNHDA and SQIVND (reference sequence).